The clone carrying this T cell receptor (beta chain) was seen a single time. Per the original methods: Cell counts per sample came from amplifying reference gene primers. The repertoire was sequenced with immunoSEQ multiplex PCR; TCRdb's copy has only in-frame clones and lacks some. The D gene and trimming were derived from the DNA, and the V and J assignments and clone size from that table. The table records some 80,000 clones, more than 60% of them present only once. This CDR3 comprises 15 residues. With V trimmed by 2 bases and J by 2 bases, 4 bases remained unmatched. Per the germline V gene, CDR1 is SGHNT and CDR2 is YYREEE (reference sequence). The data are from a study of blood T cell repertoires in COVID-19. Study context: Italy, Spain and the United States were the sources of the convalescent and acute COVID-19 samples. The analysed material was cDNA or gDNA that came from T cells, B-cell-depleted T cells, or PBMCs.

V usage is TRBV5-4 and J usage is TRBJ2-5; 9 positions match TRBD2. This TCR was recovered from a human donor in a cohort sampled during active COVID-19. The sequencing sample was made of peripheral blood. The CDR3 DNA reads TGTGCCAGCAGCTTTCTTAGCGGGAGTCAAGAGACCCAGTACTTC. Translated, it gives CASSFLSGSQETQYF.